This T cell receptor (beta chain) was captured by sequencing in a study of cytomegalovirus exposure and HLA in healthy donors (dated by TCRdb to 2015 to 2018). Broadly, across the study: According to an earlier analysis of 587 of the donors, 150 million to 200 million T cells yielded approximately 120 million unique TCR beta sequences and about 300 Gb of sequence data. A separate validation cohort of roughly 130 different subjects was used in addition to the roughly 620-subject first cohort. The aim of the study was to test whether cataloging public T cell receptors could identify signatures of past pathogen exposure. Among the approximately 430 genotyped donors, 75% to 90% belonged to the genetic ancestry cluster associated with self-reported Caucasian donors. To predict cytomegalovirus infection status, the study combined high-throughput TCR immunosequencing, statistical association of individual TCRs with disease status, and machine learning. The later analysis used no new phenotypic data to find candidate immune exposures, relying instead on TCR beta sequences and their occurrence across donors. The study profiled the T cell repertoires of under 850 subjects by immunosequencing and related them to cytomegalovirus serostatus. Class I and class II HLA loci were covered by the typing at four-digit resolution. A later analysis re-examined previously published TCR beta repertoires from just over 650 donors and added high-resolution HLA genotyping to investigate patterns of TCR occurrence. A later genetic analysis used genome-wide SNP genotypes for about three fifths of the 666 donors, treating that subset as a discovery cohort. Donor age, sex, ethnicity and CMV serostatus were collected together with the repertoire data. About 300 gigabases of sequencing data and approximately 85 million unique TCR sequences were included in an early release covering about 700 HLA-typed donors. All discovery cohort repertoires had been generated on a single sequencing platform. An earlier analysis of about 620 of the donors applied high-throughput TCR beta sequencing to assess whether each TCR beta V gene segment acted as functional or pseudogenic. Among about 400 genotyped donors of the cohort, an average of about 220,000 unique TCR beta nucleotide sequences was sequenced per donor, of which about 19% were non-productive. Four to six DR-DQ haplotypes were handled as single units for association and clustering, since linkage in the cohort was strong. The number of donors typed differed by locus, with 629-630 for A, B, C, DRB1 and DQB1, more than 500 for DQA1, 600 to 610 for DPA1, and under 490 for DPB1. What the research found in general, with its limitations: V-gene and J-gene trimming of TCR beta chains was associated with a missense DCLRE1C variant in a later genetic analysis, and the association was replicated in an independent cohort. Across donors, most TCR sequences were observed very rarely, whereas some public TCRs were present in many individuals. Because counts were too low, roughly 16 rarely observed V segments, including chromosome 9 orphons, were left out of the earlier analysis of approximately 500 of the donors. At a false discovery rate of 0.05, a later analysis linked under 20,000 TCR beta sequences to specific HLA alleles. In an earlier analysis of some 500 of the donors, most TCR beta V segments were observed in productive rearrangements about 87% or about 30% of the time, broadly matching IMGT annotations. Because HLA typing was unavailable for some donors at each locus, only the typed subset was used in association tests. Correlated functional status among segregating V segments might be attributable to linkage disequilibrium, but an unknown experimental factor could not be ruled out. The classifier was reported to diagnose cytomegalovirus status with high specificity and sensitivity in both the original cohort and the validation cohort. Sequencing depth was assumed to be roughly uniform across donors in the presence/absence analyses, though that assumption may not hold. A further reported finding was that TCR beta sequences accurately predicted the HLA-A and HLA-B alleles for most subjects in the first cohort. When HLA alleles, especially DR and DQ, strongly co-occurred, TCR associations were difficult to assign to individual alleles. The study listed 150 to 200 TCR beta chains as associated with cytomegalovirus. Immune exposure information for the cohort was limited to CMV serostatus. The authors suggested that the approach could potentially be extended to other disease states and immunological phenotypes. A few of the identified cytomegalovirus-associated TCR beta chains were confirmed in vitro to be specific for cytomegalovirus antigens. According to a later analysis, most CMV-associated TCR beta chains appeared to be HLA-restricted, and the HLA associations seemed to be driven largely by CMV exposure. In a later analysis, TCR association rates were found to vary across HLA loci, with the most associated TCRs seen for DRB1 alleles and the fewest for HLA-C alleles. A later analysis reported that several top co-occurrence clusters appeared linked to parvovirus B19, influenza, CMV and Epstein-Barr virus. In this cohort, only TCR beta chains were sequenced, and detectable features were limited by the absence of alpha or paired-chain data. The sequencing pipeline was judged likely to have produced a cluster of highly shared sequence variants as a technical artifact. In a later analysis, HLA-associated TCR beta chains were found to be more clonally expanded and to have lower generation probabilities than equally common non-associated chains. A later genetic analysis reported fewer N-insertions in productive TCRs among donors in an Asian-associated ancestry cluster than the roughly 640-donor mean.

The method was the immunoSEQ multiplex PCR assay. The multiplex PCR relied on a mix of 60 forward primers for TCR Vbeta segments and 13 reverse primers for TCR Jbeta segments. Amplification of the CDR3 region of rearranged TCR beta genes was performed with a multiplex PCR assay on genomic DNA. The amplified TCR beta libraries were sequenced on the Illumina HiSeq System as 87-base-pair reads. The published analysis was carried out like this. In a later analysis, some 80 million unique TCR beta chains were counted across the approximately 640 repertoires, and approximately 9.9 million of these chains were shared by at least two donors. A nearest-neighbor algorithm error-corrected the raw reads and collapsed the reads into unique sequences, merging closely related sequences to remove PCR and sequencing errors. CDR3 sequences were aligned to IMGT reference sequences to assign V, D and J gene segments. For a sequence to be retained, a match of at least six nucleotides to both a V gene segment and a J gene segment was required. Rearrangements were called productive when the CDR3 lacked stop codons and stayed in frame with V and J; all others were non-productive. Following IMGT convention, CDR3 was defined as the stretch from the second conserved V-encoded cysteine to the conserved J-encoded phenylalanine. Sequences without an unambiguous match to a single V gene segment were excluded from the earlier analysis of about 630 of the donors. An earlier analysis of around 600 of the donors classified V segments as functional when productive rearrangements were above 56.7% and as segregating when the standard deviation between donors was above 5%. A statistical classification framework was built for diagnosing cytomegalovirus status from the catalog of TCR beta chain sequences. In a later analysis, V and J genes were assigned by comparing TCR nucleotide sequences against IMGT/GENE-DB human TR gene sequences. A later analysis assigned CDR3 sequences and most-parsimonious VDJ recombination scenarios with the TCRdist pipeline. In a later analysis, each TCR beta chain was defined by its CDR3 amino acid sequence together with its V-gene family, and reads lacking a unique V-gene family were excluded. In a later analysis, around 600 highly shared, low-generation-probability nucleotide sequences were removed to address suspected cross-contamination and a sequencing artifact. In a later analysis, a clonal expansion index for each public chain was calculated from normalized within-repertoire ranks of inferred template counts. In a later analysis, generation probabilities were computed with a VDJ recombination model fitted to out-of-frame rearrangements, and the resulting probabilities were checked against IGoR. Hypergeometric tests were used in a later analysis to score TCR-TCR, TCR-HLA and TCR-CMV co-occurrence, with a repertoire-size bias correction applied to the TCR pairs. In a later analysis, false discovery rates were estimated by permuting HLA or CMV assignments 20 times. In a later analysis, co-occurring TCRs were grouped using DBSCAN, and TCRdist sequence similarity was added for clustering within HLA-allele-positive subsets. For co-occurrence clustering, repertoires with fewer than 30,000 or more than 120,000 public chains were excluded, along with five repertoires with anomalous nucleotide sharing. TCRdb mirrors the immuneACCESS table, restricted to in-frame sequences. Some clones are absent from its copies; in checked studies, under half trace to an unresolved V gene, and the reason for the others is unknown. From that table come the V and J calls and clone size; the DNA was used to work out D and trimming. In this sample the table shows 99,000 or so clones, around 80% of which occur a single time. Together, the top ten hold about 3.1% of the sample.

In total, just over 650 healthy bone marrow donors made up the cohort. All cohort members were sampled while nominally healthy, although unrecorded immune exposures were likely present. The donor tested CMV seropositive, placing the donor among the 250 to 350 seropositive members of the cohort. Every donor gave a peripheral blood sample, and the peripheral blood mononuclear cells from that sample were used for TCR beta sequencing. Genomic DNA was extracted from the blood cell samples with the Qiagen DNeasy Blood Extraction Kit. Points on this clone: Its specific antigen is unknown. The record has no base qualities; no much larger clone is one base away.

Sequenced sample: PBMCs. This TCR came from a male donor in good health and CMV-seropositive.

The DNA sequence reads TGTGCCAGCCAACGTTTAGCGGGGGCATACAATGAGCAGTTCTTC. Its translation is CASQRLAGAYNEQFF. The rearrangement combines TRBV2 with TRBJ2-1, with 9 junctional bases fitting TRBD2. The germline V end is reduced by 8 bases and the J end by 4 bases; junction bases left unmatched: 9. Reading from cysteine to phenylalanine, the CDR3 counts 15 amino acids. Only CDR3 DNA is held: 45 bases, read in frame from base 1. Via the germline V gene, CDR1 is SNHLY and CDR2 FYNNEI.